This T cell receptor (beta chain) was sequenced in a study of early T cells in non-severe SARS-CoV-2 infection. At the level of the study: The sequenced material was bulk RNA from unsorted whole blood, and its chains were unpaired. General observations from the study: CD4 and private specificities were missed by VDJdb matching, which favored anti-spike CD8 responses.

Unique molecular identifier tags were affixed to discrete cDNA molecules. TCRdb itself ran the 5' RACE reads through MiXCR, one entry per CDR3 protein. Here the sample spans 27,000 or so distinct CDR3 sequences, over 2.5% being singletons. This CDR3 has 16 amino acids. Germline-derived CDR1 and CDR2 are SGHNT and YYREEE (reference sequence). V trimming: 4 bases; J trimming: 5 bases; junction bases outside the gene matches: 7. This clonotype has at least ten counts. Its specificity is unknown. V gene TRBV5-4 combines with J gene TRBJ1-6; 9 bases are a match to TRBD1. The source is an adult who was a healthcare worker with PCR-confirmed SARS-CoV-2 infection or an uninfected control (not recorded which). The sample consisted of whole blood. The CDR3 loop is CASSPPDRGNNSPLHF. CDR3 DNA: TGTGCCAGCAGCCCACCGGACAGGGGAAATAATTCACCCCTCCACTTT.